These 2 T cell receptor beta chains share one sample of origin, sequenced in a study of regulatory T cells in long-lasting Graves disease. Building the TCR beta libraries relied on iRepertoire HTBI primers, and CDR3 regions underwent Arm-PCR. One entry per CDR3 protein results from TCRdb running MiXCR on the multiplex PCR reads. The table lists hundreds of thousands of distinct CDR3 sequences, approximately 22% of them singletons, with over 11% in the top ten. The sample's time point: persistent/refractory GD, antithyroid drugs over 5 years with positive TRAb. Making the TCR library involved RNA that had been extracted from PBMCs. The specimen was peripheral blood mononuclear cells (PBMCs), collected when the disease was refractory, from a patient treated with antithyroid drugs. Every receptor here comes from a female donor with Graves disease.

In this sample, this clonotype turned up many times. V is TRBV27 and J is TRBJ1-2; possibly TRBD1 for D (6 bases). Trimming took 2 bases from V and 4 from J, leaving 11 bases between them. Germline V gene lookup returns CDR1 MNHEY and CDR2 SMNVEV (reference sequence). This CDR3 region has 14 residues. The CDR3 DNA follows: TGTGCCAGCAGTTTAAACCGGGACACCTATGGCTACACCTTC. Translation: CASSLNRDTYGYTF.

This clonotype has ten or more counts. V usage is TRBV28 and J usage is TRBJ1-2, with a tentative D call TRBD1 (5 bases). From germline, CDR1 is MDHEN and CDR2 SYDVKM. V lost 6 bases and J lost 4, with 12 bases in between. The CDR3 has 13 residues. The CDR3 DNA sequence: TGTGCCAGCAGCGAACAGGAAAGCTATGGCTACACCTTC. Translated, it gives CASSEQESYGYTF.